Sequencing of this TCR beta chain was carried out in a study of identical twins. CDR1 and CDR2 from the germline V gene are MNHEY and SVGEGT. CDR3 size: 20 residues. Trimming removed 6 bases from V and 0 bases from J, with 29 bases in between. TCRdb re-called the 5' RACE reads with MiXCR, one entry per CDR3 protein. The sample contains just under 650,000 distinct CDR3 sequences, roughly 7.2% of which appear only once. These data also featured in a second study, about yellow fever vaccine responses in identical twins.

This chain connects TRBV6-2 or TRBV6-3 to TRBJ1-1; the D gene is possibly TRBD1 (6 bases). The receptor comes from a woman aged 18-30 years in good health. The source material was PBMCs. This CDR3 reads CASRVITPNYLQGLNTEAFF. For the CDR3, the DNA is TGTGCCAGCAGGGTCATAACGCCAAATTATTTACAGGGATTGAACACTGAAGCTTTCTTT.